These 9 T cell receptor beta chains were all obtained from the same sample, sequenced in a study of early T cells in non-severe SARS-CoV-2 infection. MiXCR was run by TCRdb on the 5' RACE reads, yielding one entry per CDR3 protein. The table has 86,000 or so distinct CDR3 sequences, over 13% seen once. Sequenced: whole blood. The receptor set was obtained from an adult who was a healthcare worker with PCR-confirmed SARS-CoV-2 infection or an uninfected control (not recorded which).

This clonotype was observed a few times. The gene calls are TRBV29-1 and TRBJ2-1; D not resolved. The CDR3 covers 12 residues. The ends were cut back, 4 bases at V and 7 bases at J, with 11 bases in the middle. Germline CDR1 reads SQVTM; CDR2 reads ANQGSEA. In DNA, the CDR3 is TGCAGCGTTGCGGGTATGGGGAATGAGCAGTTCTTC. It codes for CSVAGMGNEQFF.

V usage is TRBV4-1 and J usage is TRBJ2-5; no firm D call. V gave up 6 bases and J gave up 0 bases, with 8 bases separating them. The germline V gene has CDR1 MGHRA and CDR2 YSYEKL. The CDR3 covers 13 residues. CDR3 amino acids: CASSGSYQETQYF. DNA of the CDR3: TGCGCCAGCAGTGGGTCGTACCAAGAGACCCAGTACTTC.

There are a few counts of this clonotype. The chain carries TRBV20-1 and TRBJ2-1; TRBD2 aligns across 7 bases. Germline assignment: CDR1 DFQATT and CDR2 SNEGSKA (reference sequence). With V trimmed by 5 bases and J by 9 bases, 10 bases remained unmatched. CDR3 length: 13 residues. CDR3 sequence (DNA): TGCAGTGCTGCTGAAGAGGGCGGGGGTGAGCAGTTCTTC. This codes for CSAAEEGGGEQFF.

This clonotype was recorded at least ten times. The chain links TRBV5-1 to TRBJ1-1; D perhaps matches TRBD1 (5 bases). Germline lookup yields CDR1 SGHRS and CDR2 YFSETQ. The CDR3 covers 14 residues. V was clipped by 3 bases and J by 0 bases, with 9 bases between them. In DNA, the CDR3 is TGCGCCAGCAGCTGGGGCGGAATGAACACTGAAGCTTTCTTT. It yields the protein CASSWGGMNTEAFF.

This clonotype appeared a few times. The genes are TRBV9 and TRBJ2-2; tentatively, D is TRBD2 (7 bases). The CDR3 extends over 15 amino acids. The germline V gene encodes CDR1 SGDLS and CDR2 YYNGEE. With 2 bases removed from V and 5 bases from J, the gap between germline ends came to 13 bases. CDR3: CASSVAGAGTGELFF. In DNA, the CDR3 is TGTGCCAGCAGCGTCGCGGGGGCTGGGACCGGGGAGCTGTTTTTT.

This clonotype was recorded at least ten times. J is TRBJ2-7 and V is TRBV5-1, with 9 bases matching TRBD1. This CDR3 has 13 amino acids. The V gene's germline CDR1 is SGHRS and CDR2 YFSETQ. The J segment lost 2 bases and the V segment lost 4 bases, leaving 1 base of the junction unmatched. CDR3 loop: CASSRDRAYEQYF. CDR3 DNA: TGCGCCAGCAGCCGGGACAGGGCCTACGAGCAGTACTTC.

This clonotype turned up a few times. V gene TRBV4-1 combines with J gene TRBJ2-3; D unresolved. Trimming cost V 0 bases and J 6 bases, with 4 bases left between them. The CDR3 has 12 amino acids. The germline V gene has CDR1 MGHRA and CDR2 YSYEKL. CDR3 protein: CASSQDGDTQYF. The DNA for the CDR3 is TGCGCCAGCAGCCAAGATGGGGATACGCAGTATTTT.

The chain recombines TRBV9 with TRBJ2-6, with D tentatively TRBD1 (5 bases). The CDR3 extends over 17 amino acids. V lost 2 bases and J lost 0, with 12 bases in between. The germline CDR1 and CDR2 sequences are SGDLS and YYNGEE. Here the CDR3 DNA reads TGTGCCAGCAGCGTTGGAACAGGACGCTCTGGGGCCAACGTCCTGACTTTC. It codes for CASSVGTGRSGANVLTF.

The table lists this clonotype with a few counts. V and J are TRBV6-2 or TRBV6-3 and TRBJ1-1; D may be TRBD1 (6 bases). This CDR3 comprises 15 residues. The ends were cut back, 1 base at V and 0 bases at J, with 9 bases in the middle. CDR1 and CDR2 from the germline V gene are MNHEY and SVGEGT. CDR3 residues: CASSYWGRMNTEAFF. As DNA, the CDR3 is TGTGCCAGCAGTTACTGGGGGCGCATGAACACTGAAGCTTTCTTT.